The clone carrying this TCR beta chain has only a few counts. The table came from immunoSEQ multiplex PCR; TCRdb's copy has only in-frame clones and leaves some out. The sample shows tens of thousands of clones, roughly 84% of them seen only once. The data are from a study of blood T cell repertoires in COVID-19. Study background: PBMCs, B-cell-depleted T cells, or T cells provided the cDNA or gDNA that made up the material.

The germline gives CDR1 SEHNR, CDR2 FQNEAQ (reference sequence). This CDR3 spans 17 amino acids. The trim removed 5 bases at V and 0 bases at J, leaving 7 bases unmatched. This TCR came from a man older than 75 with COVID-19, enrolled during active disease. This chain uses TRBV7-9 with TRBJ1-6; 7 bases fit TRBD1. The sequencing sample was made of peripheral blood. The chain's CDR3 is CASSPQGPSSYNSPLHF. CDR3 DNA: TGTGCCAGCAGCCCACAGGGGCCGAGCTCCTATAATTCACCCCTCCACTTT.